The rows below give T cell receptor beta chains drawn from one sample of a study of blood T cell repertoires in COVID-19. Sequenced by immunoSEQ multiplex PCR; TCRdb stores in-frame clones only, minus some. The table includes about 200,000 clones, around 90% detected once. The sample was peripheral blood. These receptors were taken from a man aged 50-59 years with acute or convalescent COVID-19. Each CDR3 is given with its conserved first and last residue. A D gene is named only where the DNA matches it firmly. Clone size is not always given. Where it is, it says once, few, many or a class for expanded clones.

CDR3 length: 13; clone size: -; D gene: -; J gene: TRBJ2-1; V gene: TRBV28; CDR3 DNA: TGTGCCAGCAGTTTATCTGGTCGGGATGAGCAGTTCTTC; CDR3 protein: CASSLSGRDEQFF
CDR3 length: 17; clone size: once; D gene: TRBD2; J gene: TRBJ2-2; V gene: TRBV27; CDR3 DNA: TGTGCCAGCAGTGCCCTGACTAGCGGGAGGACGACCGGGGAGCTGTTTTTT; CDR3 protein: CASSALTSGRTTGELFF
CDR3 length: 15; clone size: -; D gene: -; J gene: TRBJ2-3; V gene: TRBV18; CDR3 DNA: TGTGCCAGCTCGGTGACTGGGGGCAGCACAGATACGCAGTATTTT; CDR3 protein: CASSVTGGSTDTQYF
CDR3 length: 18; clone size: -; D gene: TRBD1; J gene: TRBJ1-1; V gene: TRBV7-9; CDR3 DNA: TGTGCCAGCAGCGAAACCCCGGGACAGGGGGGAGGGAACACTGAAGCTTTCTTT; CDR3 protein: CASSETPGQGGGNTEAFF
CDR3 length: 13; clone size: -; D gene: -; J gene: TRBJ1-2; V gene: TRBV28; CDR3 DNA: TGTGCCAGCAAGCAAGGGGCGCGGTATGGCTACACCTTC; CDR3 protein: CASKQGARYGYTF
CDR3 length: 14; clone size: -; D gene: -; J gene: TRBJ1-3; V gene: TRBV3-1/TRBV3-2; CDR3 DNA: TGTGCCAGCAGCCAATCGGGGTTCGGAAACACCATATATTTT; CDR3 protein: CASSQSGFGNTIYF
CDR3 length: 13; clone size: -; D gene: TRBD1; J gene: TRBJ1-2; V gene: TRBV6-2/TRBV6-3; CDR3 DNA: TGTGCCAGCAGCCGCGGGACAGACTATGGCTACACCTTC; CDR3 protein: CASSRGTDYGYTF
CDR3 length: 19; clone size: -; D gene: -; J gene: TRBJ1-6; V gene: TRBV4-3; CDR3 DNA: TGCGCCAGCAGCCAAGATTACCCCTCCGGGGGGGGTCTGGGTTCACCCCTCCACTTT; CDR3 protein: CASSQDYPSGGGLGSPLHF
CDR3 length: 15; clone size: once; D gene: -; J gene: TRBJ1-5; V gene: TRBV7-6; CDR3 DNA: TGTGCCAGCAGCTTAAAGGCGGTTAACAATCAGCCCCAGCATTTT; CDR3 protein: CASSLKAVNNQPQHF
CDR3 length: 12; clone size: -; D gene: TRBD2; J gene: TRBJ2-1; V gene: TRBV7-3; CDR3 DNA: TGTGCCAGCAGCTTAGGACTAGCGGAGCAGTTCTTC; CDR3 protein: CASSLGLAEQFF
CDR3 length: 14; clone size: -; D gene: TRBD2; J gene: TRBJ2-3; V gene: TRBV7-2; CDR3 DNA: TGTGCCAGCAGCTCTACCGGGGGGGCAGATACGCAGTATTTT; CDR3 protein: CASSSTGGADTQYF
CDR3 length: 12; clone size: -; D gene: TRBD2; J gene: TRBJ2-7; V gene: TRBV27; CDR3 DNA: TGTGCCAGCGGACTAGCGGGAGGCGAGCAGTACTTC; CDR3 protein: CASGLAGGEQYF
CDR3 length: 16; clone size: -; D gene: TRBD2; J gene: TRBJ2-1; V gene: TRBV4-2; CDR3 DNA: TGTGCCAGCAGCCAGGCTGTGGCTAGCGGGGGCAATGAGCAGTTCTTC; CDR3 protein: CASSQAVASGGNEQFF
CDR3 length: 14; clone size: few; D gene: -; J gene: TRBJ2-2; V gene: TRBV28; CDR3 DNA: TGTGCCAGCAGTTCGGGACAGAACACCGGGGAGCTGTTTTTT; CDR3 protein: CASSSGQNTGELFF
CDR3 length: 14; clone size: once; D gene: TRBD1; J gene: TRBJ1-2; V gene: TRBV6-5; CDR3 DNA: TGTGCCAGCAGGCCGGGACAGGGGGACTATGGCTACACCTTC; CDR3 protein: CASRPGQGDYGYTF
CDR3 length: 14; clone size: -; D gene: -; J gene: TRBJ1-1; V gene: TRBV29-1; CDR3 DNA: TGCAGCGTTGCGCTGGGGGGTGTGGCCACTGAAGCTTTCTTT; CDR3 protein: CSVALGGVATEAFF
CDR3 length: 15; clone size: -; D gene: TRBD1; J gene: TRBJ2-1; V gene: TRBV15; CDR3 DNA: TGTGCCACCAGCAGCGGACAGGGGTCCGACAATGAGCAGTTCTTC; CDR3 protein: CATSSGQGSDNEQFF
CDR3 length: 14; clone size: -; D gene: -; J gene: TRBJ1-1; V gene: TRBV27; CDR3 DNA: TGTGCCAGCAGTCCACAGGGTAGGAACACTGAAGCTTTCTTT; CDR3 protein: CASSPQGRNTEAFF
CDR3 length: 14; clone size: -; D gene: -; J gene: TRBJ1-3; V gene: TRBV28; CDR3 DNA: TGTGCCAGCAGTTTGAGCGGACCTGGAAACACCATATATTTT; CDR3 protein: CASSLSGPGNTIYF
CDR3 length: 14; clone size: few; D gene: -; J gene: TRBJ1-3; V gene: TRBV5-4; CDR3 DNA: TGTGCCAGCAGTTTAGGGGGGGCCGGAAACACCATATATTTT; CDR3 protein: CASSLGGAGNTIYF
CDR3 length: 16; clone size: -; D gene: TRBD2; J gene: TRBJ2-3; V gene: TRBV20-1; CDR3 DNA: TGCAGTGCTAGTGGGGGACTAGCGGGAGGCTTGGGTATGCAGTATTTT; CDR3 protein: CSASGGLAGGLGMQYF
CDR3 length: 21; clone size: -; D gene: TRBD2; J gene: TRBJ2-4; V gene: TRBV6-2/TRBV6-3; CDR3 DNA: TGTGCCAGCAGTTACAACATCCCAGGACTAGCGGGAGTGGGGGCCAAAAACATTCAGTACTTC; CDR3 protein: CASSYNIPGLAGVGAKNIQYF
CDR3 length: 14; clone size: -; D gene: -; J gene: TRBJ2-1; V gene: TRBV27; CDR3 DNA: TGTGCCAGCAGTTTCCCAGGGTTGGCGAATGAGCAGTTCTTC; CDR3 protein: CASSFPGLANEQFF
CDR3 length: 15; clone size: -; D gene: -; J gene: TRBJ1-1; V gene: TRBV18; CDR3 DNA: TGTGCCAGCTCACCGCTGCGGGCCGCCAACACTGAAGCTTTCTTT; CDR3 protein: CASSPLRAANTEAFF
CDR3 length: 13; clone size: -; D gene: -; J gene: TRBJ2-1; V gene: TRBV27; CDR3 DNA: TGTGCCAGCAGTTTAAGGGGGGGAAGGGAGCAGTTCTTC; CDR3 protein: CASSLRGGREQFF
CDR3 length: 16; clone size: -; D gene: TRBD2; J gene: TRBJ2-1; V gene: TRBV11-3; CDR3 DNA: TGTGCCAGCAGCATCAGACTAGCGGGAGGGATGAATGAGCAGTTCTTC; CDR3 protein: CASSIRLAGGMNEQFF
CDR3 length: 15; clone size: -; D gene: TRBD2; J gene: TRBJ2-3; V gene: TRBV7-2; CDR3 DNA: TGTGCCAGCAGCTTAGGCGGGGGGGACGGTGATACGCAGTATTTT; CDR3 protein: CASSLGGGDGDTQYF
CDR3 length: 15; clone size: -; D gene: -; J gene: TRBJ1-4; V gene: TRBV7-3; CDR3 DNA: TGTGCCAGCAGCTCTCAAAGGACAGTGAATGAAAAACTGTTTTTT; CDR3 protein: CASSSQRTVNEKLFF
CDR3 length: 15; clone size: -; D gene: -; J gene: TRBJ1-4; V gene: TRBV28; CDR3 DNA: TGTGCCAGCAGGACCTGGAGTGCAACTAATGAAAAACTGTTTTTT; CDR3 protein: CASRTWSATNEKLFF
CDR3 length: 14; clone size: -; D gene: -; J gene: TRBJ1-5; V gene: TRBV27; CDR3 DNA: TGTGCCAGCAGTTTCAGAAAATCCAATCAGCCCCAGCATTTT; CDR3 protein: CASSFRKSNQPQHF
CDR3 length: 15; clone size: -; D gene: -; J gene: TRBJ1-1; V gene: TRBV20-1; CDR3 DNA: TGCAGTGCTAGTGATCCCAGGGGTGGGGACACTGAAGCTTTCTTT; CDR3 protein: CSASDPRGGDTEAFF
CDR3 length: 13; clone size: -; D gene: TRBD1; J gene: TRBJ1-1; V gene: TRBV2; CDR3 DNA: TGTGCCAGCAAAGGACAGGAGAACACTGAAGCTTTCTTT; CDR3 protein: CASKGQENTEAFF
CDR3 length: 15; clone size: -; D gene: -; J gene: TRBJ2-4; V gene: TRBV13; CDR3 DNA: TGTGCCAGCAGCTTAACCGGTATAGCCAAAAACATTCAGTACTTC; CDR3 protein: CASSLTGIAKNIQYF
CDR3 length: 14; clone size: -; D gene: TRBD2; J gene: TRBJ2-4; V gene: TRBV9; CDR3 DNA: TGTGCCAGCAGCGCCGGGACTAGCTTAAACATTCAGTACTTC; CDR3 protein: CASSAGTSLNIQYF
CDR3 length: 15; clone size: -; D gene: -; J gene: TRBJ2-5; V gene: TRBV9; CDR3 DNA: TGTGCCAGCAGCGTAGGAGGACAGACTCAAGAGACCCAGTACTTC; CDR3 protein: CASSVGGQTQETQYF
CDR3 length: 15; clone size: -; D gene: -; J gene: TRBJ2-3; V gene: TRBV4-1; CDR3 DNA: TGCGCCAGCAGCCAAGAGAGGGTCCGCACAGATACGCAGTATTTT; CDR3 protein: CASSQERVRTDTQYF
CDR3 length: 14; clone size: -; D gene: -; J gene: TRBJ2-5; V gene: TRBV10-3; CDR3 DNA: TGTGCCATCAGTGAGTCGACAAGCCAAGAGACCCAGTACTTC; CDR3 protein: CAISESTSQETQYF
CDR3 length: 15; clone size: -; D gene: TRBD2; J gene: TRBJ2-1; V gene: TRBV3-1/TRBV3-2; CDR3 DNA: TGTGCCAGCAGCCAAACGGGGGGGAGGGACAATGAGCAGTTCTTC; CDR3 protein: CASSQTGGRDNEQFF
CDR3 length: 15; clone size: -; D gene: TRBD2; J gene: TRBJ2-7; V gene: TRBV5-5; CDR3 DNA: TGTGCCAGCAGCATTACTAGCGGGAGCTCCTACGAGCAGTACTTC; CDR3 protein: CASSITSGSSYEQYF
CDR3 length: 16; clone size: -; D gene: TRBD2; J gene: TRBJ2-1; V gene: TRBV11-2; CDR3 DNA: TGTGCCAGCAGAAAAGGACGGGGGGGCCGATACAATGAGCAGTTCTTC; CDR3 protein: CASRKGRGGRYNEQFF
CDR3 length: 14; clone size: -; D gene: TRBD1; J gene: TRBJ2-2; V gene: TRBV28; CDR3 DNA: TGTGCCAGCAGGGGACAGGTATTCTCCGGGGAGCTGTTTTTT; CDR3 protein: CASRGQVFSGELFF
CDR3 length: 17; clone size: once; D gene: TRBD1; J gene: TRBJ2-1; V gene: TRBV7-2; CDR3 DNA: TGTGCCAGCAGCCTATTAGGGGGACAGGGGAAGGTGAATGAGCAGTTCTTC; CDR3 protein: CASSLLGGQGKVNEQFF
CDR3 length: 11; clone size: -; D gene: -; J gene: TRBJ2-3; V gene: TRBV20-1; CDR3 DNA: TGCAGTGCTAGATCGGAGAGGGTAGAGTATTTT; CDR3 protein: CSARSERVEYF